The 9 T cell receptor beta chains reported below all come from one sample, sequenced in a study of blood T cells in healthy people across ages. It was with a sample-barcoded 5' primer and a J-beta primer mix that a second PCR of roughly 6 to 12 cycles was run. From the 5' RACE reads, TCRdb called clonotypes with MiXCR, one entry per CDR3 protein. The sample carries fewer than 900,000 distinct CDR3 sequences, around 46% recorded once. The sequenced sample was blood. The receptor source for this set is a woman aged 55-75 years in good health.

V is TRBV20-1 and J is TRBJ2-1; D gene uncertain. Germline V gene data show CDR1 as DFQATT and CDR2 as SNEGSKA (reference sequence). The CDR3 extends over 13 amino acids. V lost 8 bases to trimming and J lost 7 bases, with 18 bases between them. CDR3 sequence reads: CSSFFSIRNEQFF. The CDR3 DNA sequence: TGCAGTTCCTTCTTTAGCATCAGGAATGAGCAGTTCTTC.

The chain combines TRBV10-3 with TRBJ1-4; 10 bases align to TRBD1. V trimming: 6 bases; J trimming: 7 bases; junction bases outside the gene matches: 14. Germline assignment: CDR1 ENHRY and CDR2 SYGVKD. The CDR3 covers 17 residues. The CDR3 DNA reads as TGTGCCATCAGGTCGGGACAGGGGAAGATTGATCGTGAAAAACTGTTTTTT. This encodes CAIRSGQGKIDREKLFF.

The V gene is TRBV5-6, the J gene TRBJ2-1; D possibly uses TRBD1 or TRBD2 (5 bases each). The V gene's germline CDR1 is SGHDT and CDR2 YYEEEE. Deletions cut 1 base from V and 6 bases from J, with 20 bases between. This CDR3 has 17 amino acids. The CDR3 is CASSLSLSAQGANEQFF. CDR3 DNA: TGTGCCAGCAGCTTGAGTCTATCCGCGCAGGGAGCCAATGAGCAGTTCTTC.

This clonotype was seen more than once but under ten times. The CDR3 loop is CASSIGGGTEAFF. The CDR3, as DNA: TGTGCCAGCAGTATCGGAGGGGGGACTGAAGCTTTCTTT. V and J are TRBV27 and TRBJ1-1, with a possible D match to TRBD1 (6 bases). V lost 5 bases and J lost 5, with 12 bases in between. Per germline, CDR1 MNHEY and CDR2 SMNVEV (reference sequence). CDR3 length: 13 amino acids.

The chain employs TRBV10-1 and TRBJ2-3, with D uncertain. The germline V and J ends were trimmed by 0 bases and 9 bases, with 7 bases remaining between them. This CDR3 spans 12 amino acids. Looked up from germline, CDR1 is WNHNN and CDR2 is SYGVQD (reference sequence). The DNA for the CDR3 is TGCGCCAGCAGTGAGTCTCCAGCCACGCAGTATTTT. Its translation is CASSESPATQYF.

This clonotype was observed a single time. V is TRBV27 and J is TRBJ2-7; the D gene is possibly TRBD1 (6 bases). The V end lost 5 bases, the J end lost 6 bases, and 11 bases lay between the germline ends. The CDR3 has 12 residues. From germline, CDR1 is MNHEY and CDR2 SMNVEV (reference sequence). The CDR3, as DNA: TGTGCCAGCAGTCAAGACAGGACCGAGCAGTACTTC. This codes for CASSQDRTEQYF.

This rearrangement joins TRBV20-1 to TRBJ2-2; 8 bases map to TRBD2. Losses at the gene ends were 3 bases for V and 3 bases for J; bases not matched to a gene: 6. Germline-derived CDR1 and CDR2 are DFQATT and SNEGSKA (reference sequence). The CDR3 is 15 amino acids. CDR3 nucleotides: TGCAGTGCTAGTTCGGGGGGGGCGGACACCGGGGAGCTGTTTTTT. It yields the protein CSASSGGADTGELFF.

This clonotype was counted many times. The chain employs TRBV12-3 or TRBV12-4 and TRBJ2-1; D is ambiguous. The V and J ends lost 3 bases and 5 bases respectively, with 5 bases between them. This CDR3 is 12 amino acids long. CDR3 in amino acids: CASSFSDNEQFF. In DNA, the CDR3 is TGTGCCAGCAGTTTCTCGGACAATGAGCAGTTCTTC.

This clonotype was recorded once. The chain links TRBV7-6 to TRBJ1-4; 9 bases are a match to TRBD1. This CDR3 contains 16 residues. Germline V gene lookup returns CDR1 SGHVS and CDR2 FNYEAQ. The ends lost 5 bases at V and 7 bases at J; junction bases unmatched: 11. CDR3 nucleotide sequence: TGTGCCAGCAGCCCGCCCGGGACAGGGTTAGGTGAAAAACTGTTTTTT. Translating gives CASSPPGTGLGEKLFF.